This T cell receptor beta chain was retrieved from a study of blood T cell repertoires in COVID-19. Study in general: From T cells, B-cell-depleted T cells, or PBMCs came the material, which was cDNA or gDNA.

Trimming pared 5 bases from V and 11 bases from J, leaving 10 bases between. The length of the CDR3 is 11 residues. Germline CDR1 is LNHDA and CDR2 is SQIVND (reference sequence). Participant ages covered roughly 18 to 89 years across 25 or so US areas. Cohort allocation depended upon clinical history that participants reported. Methods used by the authors: Using reference gene primer amplification, nucleated cell counts were estimated. Some clones are missing from TCRdb's copy, which holds only in-frame ones; the method was immunoSEQ multiplex PCR. That table furnishes V, J and clone size, whereas the DNA furnished D and trimming. The table includes some 350,000 clones, over 70% detected once.

The clonotype comes from a young man who had recovered from COVID-19. The sequenced sample consisted of PBMCs or T cells enriched from blood (not recorded which). The rearrangement links TRBV19 to TRBJ1-5; D gene ambiguous. The CDR3 region is CASSWALAQHF. CDR3 in DNA: TGTGCCAGTAGTTGGGCCCTGGCCCAGCATTTT. Looking up the rest from reference TRBV19 and TRBJ1-5 gives the full variable domain: DGGITQSPKYLFRKEGQNVTLSCEQNLNHDAMYWYRQDPGQGLRLIYYSQIVNDFQKGDIAEGYSVSREKKESFPLTVTSAQKNPTAFYLCASSWALAQHFGDGTRLSIL.